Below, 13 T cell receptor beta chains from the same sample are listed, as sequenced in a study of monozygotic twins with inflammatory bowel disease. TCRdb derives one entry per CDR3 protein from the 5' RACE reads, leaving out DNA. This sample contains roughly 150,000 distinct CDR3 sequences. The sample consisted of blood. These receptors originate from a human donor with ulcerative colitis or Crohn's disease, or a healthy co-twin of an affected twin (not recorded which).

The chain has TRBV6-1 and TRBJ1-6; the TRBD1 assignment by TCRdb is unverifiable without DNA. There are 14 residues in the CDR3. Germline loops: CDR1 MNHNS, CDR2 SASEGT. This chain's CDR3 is CASSRQGTGSPLHF.

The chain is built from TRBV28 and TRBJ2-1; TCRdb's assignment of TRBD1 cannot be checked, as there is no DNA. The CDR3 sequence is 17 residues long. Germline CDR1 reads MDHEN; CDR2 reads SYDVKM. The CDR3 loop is CASRGGKDRAPYNEQFF. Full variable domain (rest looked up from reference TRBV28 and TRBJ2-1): DVKVTQSSRYLVKRTGEKVFLECVQDMDHENMFWYRQDPGLGLRLIYFSYDVKMKEKGDIPEGYSVSREKKERFSLILESASTNQTSMYLCASRGGKDRAPYNEQFFGPGTRLTVL.

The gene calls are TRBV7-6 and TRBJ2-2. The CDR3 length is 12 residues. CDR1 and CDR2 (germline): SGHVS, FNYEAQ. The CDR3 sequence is CASSSVSGELFF.

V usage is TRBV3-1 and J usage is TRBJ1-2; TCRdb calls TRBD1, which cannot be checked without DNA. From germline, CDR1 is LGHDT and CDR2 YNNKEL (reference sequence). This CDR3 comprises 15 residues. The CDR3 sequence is CASSITGTLASGYTF.

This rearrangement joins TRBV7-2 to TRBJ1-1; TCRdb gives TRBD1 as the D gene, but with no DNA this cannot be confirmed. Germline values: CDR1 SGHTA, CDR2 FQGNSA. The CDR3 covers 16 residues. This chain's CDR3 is CASSLPSGQQNTEAFF.

The chain's CDR3 is CASSLGRSYEQYF. The gene calls are TRBV7-6 and TRBJ2-7. Germline lookup yields CDR1 SGHVS and CDR2 FNYEAQ. The CDR3 is 13 residues long.

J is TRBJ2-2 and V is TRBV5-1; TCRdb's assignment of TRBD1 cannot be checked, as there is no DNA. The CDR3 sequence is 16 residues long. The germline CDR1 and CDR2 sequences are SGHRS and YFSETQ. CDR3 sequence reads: CASSLDPGANTGELFF.

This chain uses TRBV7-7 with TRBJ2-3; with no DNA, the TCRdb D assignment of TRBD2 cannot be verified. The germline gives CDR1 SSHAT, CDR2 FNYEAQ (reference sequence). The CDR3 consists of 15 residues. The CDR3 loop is CASSFGLAGGDTQYF.

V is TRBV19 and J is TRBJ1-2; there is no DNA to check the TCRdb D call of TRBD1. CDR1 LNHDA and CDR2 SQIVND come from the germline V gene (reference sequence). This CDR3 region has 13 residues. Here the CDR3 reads CASRDRGNYGYTF.

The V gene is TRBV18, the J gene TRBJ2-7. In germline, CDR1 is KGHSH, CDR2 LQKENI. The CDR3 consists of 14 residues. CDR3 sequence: CASSRLERTYEQYF.

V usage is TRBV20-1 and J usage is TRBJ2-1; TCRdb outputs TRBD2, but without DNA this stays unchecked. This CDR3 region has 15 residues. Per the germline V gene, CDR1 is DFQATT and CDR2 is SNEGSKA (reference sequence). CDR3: CSAGYSGSSYNEQFF.

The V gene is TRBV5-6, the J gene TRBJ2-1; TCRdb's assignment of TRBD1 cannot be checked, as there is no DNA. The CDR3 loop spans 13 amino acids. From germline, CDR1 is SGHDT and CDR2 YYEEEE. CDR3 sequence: CASSARGPNEQFF.

The CDR3 here is CASSLLAQGFSNQPQHF. The J gene is TRBJ1-5, the V gene TRBV12-3 or TRBV12-4; lacking DNA, the TRBD1 call made by TCRdb goes unchecked. The CDR3 consists of 17 residues.